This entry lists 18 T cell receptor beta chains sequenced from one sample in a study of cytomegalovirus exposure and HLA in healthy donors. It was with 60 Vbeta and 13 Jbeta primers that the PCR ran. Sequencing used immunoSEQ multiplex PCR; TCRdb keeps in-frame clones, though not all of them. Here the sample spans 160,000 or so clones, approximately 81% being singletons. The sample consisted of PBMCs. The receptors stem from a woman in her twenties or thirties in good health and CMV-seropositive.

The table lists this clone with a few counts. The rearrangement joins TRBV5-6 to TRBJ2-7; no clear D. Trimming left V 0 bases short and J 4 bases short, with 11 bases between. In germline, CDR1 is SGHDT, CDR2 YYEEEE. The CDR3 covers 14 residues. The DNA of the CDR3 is TGTGCCAGCAGCTTGGGGGCAAGTTTATACGAGCAGTACTTC. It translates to CASSLGASLYEQYF. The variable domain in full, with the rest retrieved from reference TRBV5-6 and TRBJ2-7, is DAGVTQSPTHLIKTRGQQVTLRCSPKSGHDTVSWYQQALGQGPQFIFQYYEEEERQRGNFPDRFSGHQFPNYSSELNVNALLLGDSALYLCASSLGASLYEQYFGPGTRLTVT.

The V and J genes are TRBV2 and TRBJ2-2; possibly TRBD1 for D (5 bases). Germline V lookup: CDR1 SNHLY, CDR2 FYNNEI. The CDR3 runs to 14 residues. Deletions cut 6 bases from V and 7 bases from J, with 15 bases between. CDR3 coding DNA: TGTGCCAGCAGACAGGCCCGCTTAGTCGGGGAGCTGTTTTTT. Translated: CASRQARLVGELFF.

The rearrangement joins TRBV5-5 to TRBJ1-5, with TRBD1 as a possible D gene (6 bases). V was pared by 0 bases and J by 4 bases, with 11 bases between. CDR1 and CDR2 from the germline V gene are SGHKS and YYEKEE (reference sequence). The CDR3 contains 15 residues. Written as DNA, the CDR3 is TGTGCCAGCAGCTTGGCCGAACAGGGTAATCAGCCCCAGCATTTT. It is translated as CASSLAEQGNQPQHF. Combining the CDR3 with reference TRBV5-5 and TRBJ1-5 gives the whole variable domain DAGVTQSPTHLIKTRGQQVTLRCSPISGHKSVSWYQQVLGQGPQFIFQYYEKEERGRGNFPDRFSARQFPNYSSELNVNALLLGDSALYLCASSLAEQGNQPQHFGDGTRLSIL.

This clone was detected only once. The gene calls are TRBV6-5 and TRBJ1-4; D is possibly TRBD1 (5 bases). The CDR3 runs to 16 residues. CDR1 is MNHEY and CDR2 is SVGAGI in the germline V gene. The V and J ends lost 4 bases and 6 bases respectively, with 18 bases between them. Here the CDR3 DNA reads TGTGCCAGCAGTTCCCCCGCCTTAACAGGAGATGAAAAACTGTTTTTT. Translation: CASSSPALTGDEKLFF.

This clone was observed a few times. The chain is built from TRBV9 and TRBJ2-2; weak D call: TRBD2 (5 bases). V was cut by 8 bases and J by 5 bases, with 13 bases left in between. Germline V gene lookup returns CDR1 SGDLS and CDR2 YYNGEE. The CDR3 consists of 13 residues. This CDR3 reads CASQFGVTGELFF. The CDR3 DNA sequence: TGTGCCAGTCAATTCGGGGTAACCGGGGAGCTGTTTTTT. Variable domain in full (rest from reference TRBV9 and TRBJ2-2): DSGVTQTPKHLITATGQRVTLRCSPRSGDLSVYWYQQSLDQGLQFLIQYYNGEERAKGNILERFSAQQFPDLHSELNLSSLELGDSALYFCASQFGVTGELFFGEGSRLTVL.

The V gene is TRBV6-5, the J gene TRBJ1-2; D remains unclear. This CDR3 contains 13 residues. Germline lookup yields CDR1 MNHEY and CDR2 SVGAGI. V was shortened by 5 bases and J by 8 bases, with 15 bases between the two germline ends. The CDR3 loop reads CASSETISMGYTF. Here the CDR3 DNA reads TGTGCCAGCAGTGAGACAATATCTATGGGCTACACCTTC.

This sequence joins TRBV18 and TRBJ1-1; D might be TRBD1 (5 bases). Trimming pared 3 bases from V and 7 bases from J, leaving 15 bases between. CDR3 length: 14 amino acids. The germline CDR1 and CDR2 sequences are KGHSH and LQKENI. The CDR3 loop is CASSPAPRASEAFF. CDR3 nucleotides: TGTGCCAGCTCACCGGCCCCCAGGGCCAGTGAAGCTTTCTTT.

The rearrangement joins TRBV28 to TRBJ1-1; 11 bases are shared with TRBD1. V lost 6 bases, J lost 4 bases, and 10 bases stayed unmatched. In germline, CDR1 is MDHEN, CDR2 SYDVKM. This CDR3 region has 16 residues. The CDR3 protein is CASRAGQGAVVTEAFF. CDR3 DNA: TGTGCCAGCAGGGCAGGACAGGGGGCAGTAGTCACTGAAGCTTTCTTT.

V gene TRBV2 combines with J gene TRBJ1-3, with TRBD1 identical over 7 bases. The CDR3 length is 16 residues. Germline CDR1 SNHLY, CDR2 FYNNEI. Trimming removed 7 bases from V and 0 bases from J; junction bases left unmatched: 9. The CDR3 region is CASTGTVPSSGNTIYF. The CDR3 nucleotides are TGTGCCAGCACCGGGACAGTTCCGAGCTCTGGAAACACCATATATTTT.

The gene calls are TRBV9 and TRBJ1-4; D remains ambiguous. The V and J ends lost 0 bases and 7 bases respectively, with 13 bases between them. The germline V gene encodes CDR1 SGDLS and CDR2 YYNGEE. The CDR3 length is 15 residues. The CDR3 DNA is TGTGCCAGCAGCGTAGGCCCCGGGAAAGGTGAAAAACTGTTTTTT. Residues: CASSVGPGKGEKLFF.

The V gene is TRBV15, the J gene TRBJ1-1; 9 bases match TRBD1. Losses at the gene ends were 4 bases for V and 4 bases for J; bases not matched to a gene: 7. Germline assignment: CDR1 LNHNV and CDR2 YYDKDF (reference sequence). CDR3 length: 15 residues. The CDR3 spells CATSINRGLSTEAFF. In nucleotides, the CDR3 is TGTGCCACCAGCATCAACAGGGGGCTTAGCACTGAAGCTTTCTTT.

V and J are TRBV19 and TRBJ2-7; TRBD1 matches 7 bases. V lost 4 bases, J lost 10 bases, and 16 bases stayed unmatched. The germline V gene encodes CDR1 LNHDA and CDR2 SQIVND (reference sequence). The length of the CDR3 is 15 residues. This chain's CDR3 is CASSTRRQGRFDQYF. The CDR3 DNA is TGTGCCAGTAGTACCCGGCGACAGGGTAGGTTCGATCAGTACTTC.

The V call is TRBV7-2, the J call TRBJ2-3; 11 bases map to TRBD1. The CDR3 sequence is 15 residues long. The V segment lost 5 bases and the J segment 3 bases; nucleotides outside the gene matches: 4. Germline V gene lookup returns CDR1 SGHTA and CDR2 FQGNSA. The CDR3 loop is CASSTGQGGTDTQYF. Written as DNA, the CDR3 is TGTGCCAGCAGCACGGGACAGGGGGGGACAGATACGCAGTATTTT.

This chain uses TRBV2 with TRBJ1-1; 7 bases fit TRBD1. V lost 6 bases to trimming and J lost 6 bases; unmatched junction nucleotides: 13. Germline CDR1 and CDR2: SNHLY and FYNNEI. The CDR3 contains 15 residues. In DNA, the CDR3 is TGTGCCAGCAGGGACAGACAGGGCGGATTCCCTGAAGCTTTCTTT. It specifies CASRDRQGGFPEAFF.

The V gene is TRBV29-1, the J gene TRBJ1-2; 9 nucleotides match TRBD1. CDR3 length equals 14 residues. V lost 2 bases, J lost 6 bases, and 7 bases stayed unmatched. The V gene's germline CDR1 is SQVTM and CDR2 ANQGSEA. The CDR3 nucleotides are TGCAGCGTTGAAAGATTACAGGGGGCGGATGGCTACACCTTC. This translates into CSVERLQGADGYTF. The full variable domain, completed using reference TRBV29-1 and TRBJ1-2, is SAVISQKPSRDICQRGTSLTIQCQVDSQVTMMFWYRQQPGQSLTLIATANQGSEATYESGFVIDKFPISRPNLTFSTLTVSNMSPEDSSIYLCSVERLQGADGYTFGSGTRLTVV.

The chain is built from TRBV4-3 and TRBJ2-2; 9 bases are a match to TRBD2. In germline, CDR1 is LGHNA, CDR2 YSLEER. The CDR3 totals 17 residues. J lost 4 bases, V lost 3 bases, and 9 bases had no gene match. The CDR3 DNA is TGCGCCAGCAGCCATTTCATCGCGGGGGGGGGCACCGGGGAGCTGTTTTTT. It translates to CASSHFIAGGGTGELFF.

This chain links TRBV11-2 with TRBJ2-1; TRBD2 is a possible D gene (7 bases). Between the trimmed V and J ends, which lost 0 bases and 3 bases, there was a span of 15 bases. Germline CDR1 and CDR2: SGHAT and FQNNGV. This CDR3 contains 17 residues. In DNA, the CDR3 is TGTGCCAGCAGCTTAGATCCCACGGGGGGCGTCTACAATGAGCAGTTCTTC. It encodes CASSLDPTGGVYNEQFF.

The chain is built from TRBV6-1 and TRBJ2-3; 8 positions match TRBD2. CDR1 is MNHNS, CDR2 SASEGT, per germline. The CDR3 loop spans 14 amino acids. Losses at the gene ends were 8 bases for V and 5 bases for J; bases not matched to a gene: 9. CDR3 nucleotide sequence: TGTGCCAGCTGGTCGGGGGGGCTGATAGATACGCAGTATTTT. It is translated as CASWSGGLIDTQYF.